The 3 T cell receptor beta chains given below trace back to one sample, sequenced in a study of T-cell memory formation after mild COVID-19. From the 5' RACE reads, TCRdb called clonotypes with MiXCR, one entry per CDR3 protein. The sample has about 400,000 distinct CDR3 sequences, 18% seen once. Material for sequencing was PBMCs or a T cell subset sorted from them (not recorded which). The source is a man in his late teens or twenties who had mild COVID-19 (a few samples of this study predate the infection). Cell type and time point are not known.

The V gene is TRBV5-4, the J gene TRBJ2-1; no definite D call. V lost 4 bases to trimming and J lost 8 bases, with 10 bases between them. The CDR3 sequence is 12 residues long. Germline V gives CDR1 SGHNT, CDR2 YYREEE (reference sequence). The CDR3: CASSRSSDEQFF. In DNA, the CDR3 is TGTGCCAGCAGCCGGAGCAGCGATGAGCAGTTCTTC. Complete variable domain (other parts from reference TRBV5-4 and TRBJ2-1): ETGVTQSPTHLIKTRGQQVTLRCSSQSGHNTVSWYQQALGQGPQFIFQYYREEENGRGNFPPRFSGLQFPNYSSELNVNALELDDSALYLCASSRSSDEQFFGPGTRLTVL.

The chain uses TRBV7-8 and TRBJ2-5; D perhaps matches TRBD1 (5 bases). Trimming pared 6 bases from V and 2 bases from J, leaving 10 bases between. The CDR3 has 13 amino acids. CDR1 SGHVS and CDR2 FQNEAQ come from the germline V gene. The CDR3 region is CASRLTAQETQYF. As DNA, the CDR3 is TGTGCCAGCAGGTTGACAGCACAAGAGACCCAGTACTTC.

The rearrangement links TRBV2 to TRBJ2-1; 7 positions agree with TRBD2. V gave up 2 bases and J gave up 8 bases; unmatched junction bases: 9. Germline CDR1 and CDR2: SNHLY and FYNNEI. The CDR3 length is 15 residues. The CDR3 protein is CASSESRGGVYEQFF. Here the CDR3 DNA reads TGTGCCAGCAGTGAATCTCGCGGGGGTGTATATGAGCAGTTCTTC.